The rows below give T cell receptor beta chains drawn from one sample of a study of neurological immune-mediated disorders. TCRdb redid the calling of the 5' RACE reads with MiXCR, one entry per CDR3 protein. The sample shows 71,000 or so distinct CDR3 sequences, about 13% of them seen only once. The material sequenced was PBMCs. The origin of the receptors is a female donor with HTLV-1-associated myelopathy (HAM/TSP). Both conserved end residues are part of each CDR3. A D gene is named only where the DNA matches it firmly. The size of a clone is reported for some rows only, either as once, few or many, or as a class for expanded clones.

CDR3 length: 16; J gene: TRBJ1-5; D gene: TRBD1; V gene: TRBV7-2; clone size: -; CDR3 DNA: TGTGCCAGCAGCTTAACAGGGGGCGGTAATGGTCAGCCCCAGCATTTT; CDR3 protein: CASSLTGGGNGQPQHF
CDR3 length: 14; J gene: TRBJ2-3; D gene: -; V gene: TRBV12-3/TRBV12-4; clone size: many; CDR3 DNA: TGTGCCAGCAGTTTAGTCGGGAAAGCAGATACGCAGTATTTT; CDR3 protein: CASSLVGKADTQYF
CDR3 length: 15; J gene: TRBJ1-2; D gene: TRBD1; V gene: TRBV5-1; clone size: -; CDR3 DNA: TGCGCCAGCAGCTTGAAAGGTGGGGACAGTAATGGCTACACCTTC; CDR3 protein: CASSLKGGDSNGYTF
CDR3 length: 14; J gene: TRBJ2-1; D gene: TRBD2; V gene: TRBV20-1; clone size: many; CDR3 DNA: TGCAGTGCTAGTTTGGTAGCGGGGTACAATGAGCAGTTCTTC; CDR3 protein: CSASLVAGYNEQFF
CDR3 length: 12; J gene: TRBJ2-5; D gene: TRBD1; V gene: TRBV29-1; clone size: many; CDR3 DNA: TGCAGCGTGACAGGGGGCCGAGAGACCCAGTACTTC; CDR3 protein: CSVTGGRETQYF
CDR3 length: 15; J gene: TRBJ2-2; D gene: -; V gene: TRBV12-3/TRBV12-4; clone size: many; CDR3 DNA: TGTGCCAGCAGTCCGGACTTGGCGAACACCGGGGAGCTGTTTTTT; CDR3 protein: CASSPDLANTGELFF
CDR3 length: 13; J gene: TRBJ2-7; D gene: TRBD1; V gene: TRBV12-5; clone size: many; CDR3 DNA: TGTGCTAGTGGCCGGGACAGCTCCTACGAGCAGTACTTC; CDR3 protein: CASGRDSSYEQYF
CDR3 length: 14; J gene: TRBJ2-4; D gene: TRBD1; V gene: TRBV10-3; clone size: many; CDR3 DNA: TGTGCCATCAGTGAGTCACAGGGGGAAAACATTCAGTACTTC; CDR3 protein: CAISESQGENIQYF
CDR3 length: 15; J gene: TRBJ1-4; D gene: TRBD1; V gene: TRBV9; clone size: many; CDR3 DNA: TGTGCCAGCAGCGTCTTTGGACAGGGGGACGAAAAACTGTTTTTT; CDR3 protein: CASSVFGQGDEKLFF
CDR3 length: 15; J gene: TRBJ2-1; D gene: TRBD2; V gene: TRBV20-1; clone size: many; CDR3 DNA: TGCAGTGCTAGATCCAGGCGGGGGGAACACAATGAGCAGTTCTTC; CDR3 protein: CSARSRRGEHNEQFF
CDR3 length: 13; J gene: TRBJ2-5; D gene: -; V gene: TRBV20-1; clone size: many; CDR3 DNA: TGCAGTGCCGCGACTAGGGGGCAAGAGACCCAGTACTTC; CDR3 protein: CSAATRGQETQYF
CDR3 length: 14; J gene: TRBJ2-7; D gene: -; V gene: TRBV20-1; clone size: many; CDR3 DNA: TGCAGTGCTATCAAGCGCCCCCACTCCTACGAGCAGTACTTC; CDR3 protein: CSAIKRPHSYEQYF
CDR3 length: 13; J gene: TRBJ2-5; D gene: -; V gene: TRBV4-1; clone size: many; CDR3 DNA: TGCGCCAGCAGCCAAGGAGGGGGGGAGACCCAGTACTTC; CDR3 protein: CASSQGGGETQYF
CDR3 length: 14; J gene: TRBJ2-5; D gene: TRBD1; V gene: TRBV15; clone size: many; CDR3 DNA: TGTGCTACCAGCAGCAGGACAGGGGCGAGGACCCAGTACTTC; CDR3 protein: CATSSRTGARTQYF
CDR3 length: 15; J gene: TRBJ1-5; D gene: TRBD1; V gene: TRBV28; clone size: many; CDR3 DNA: TGTGCCAGCTCCCTGGGACAGTATAGCAATCAGCCCCAGCATTTT; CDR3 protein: CASSLGQYSNQPQHF
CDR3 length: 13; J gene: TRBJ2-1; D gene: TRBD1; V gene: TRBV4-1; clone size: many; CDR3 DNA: TGCGCCAGCAGCCTAAAGGGGGCCTATGAGCAGTTCTTC; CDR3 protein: CASSLKGAYEQFF
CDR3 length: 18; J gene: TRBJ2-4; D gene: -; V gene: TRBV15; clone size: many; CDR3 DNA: TGTGCCACCAGCAGAGGCTCCGGGACAGCGGGGGCCAAAAACATTCAGTACTTC; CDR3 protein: CATSRGSGTAGAKNIQYF
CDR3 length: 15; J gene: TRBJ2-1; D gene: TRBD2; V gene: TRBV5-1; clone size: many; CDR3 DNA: TGCGCCAGCAGCTCTGGACTAGTAGGATACAATGAGCAGTTCTTC; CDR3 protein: CASSSGLVGYNEQFF
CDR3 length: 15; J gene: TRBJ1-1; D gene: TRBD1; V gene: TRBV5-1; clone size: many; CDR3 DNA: TGCGCCAGCAGCTTGCAGGGGGCTGTAAACACTGAAGCTTTCTTT; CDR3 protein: CASSLQGAVNTEAFF
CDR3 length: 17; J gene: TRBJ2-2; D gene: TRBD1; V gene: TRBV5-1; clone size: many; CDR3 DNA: TGCGCCAGCAGCTTGGGATCTTGGACAGGGGGCTCCGGGGAGCTGTTTTTT; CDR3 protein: CASSLGSWTGGSGELFF
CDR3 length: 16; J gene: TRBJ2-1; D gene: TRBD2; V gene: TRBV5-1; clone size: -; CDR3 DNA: TGCGCCAGCAGCTTGGGGGGACTAGCGCAAACAGATGAGCAGTTCTTC; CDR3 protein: CASSLGGLAQTDEQFF
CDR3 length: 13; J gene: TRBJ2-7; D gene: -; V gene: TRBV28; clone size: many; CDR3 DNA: TGTGCCAGCAGTTTACCCATAAAACGCGAGCAGTACTTC; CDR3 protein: CASSLPIKREQYF
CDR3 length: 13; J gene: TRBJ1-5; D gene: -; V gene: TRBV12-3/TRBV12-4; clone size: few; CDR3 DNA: TGTGCCAGCAGTTTAGCGCTGGGGCAGCCCCAGCATTTT; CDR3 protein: CASSLALGQPQHF
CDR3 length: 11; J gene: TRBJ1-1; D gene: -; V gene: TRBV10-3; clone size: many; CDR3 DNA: TGTGCCATCAGTAGGGGCACTGAAGCTTTCTTT; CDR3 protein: CAISRGTEAFF
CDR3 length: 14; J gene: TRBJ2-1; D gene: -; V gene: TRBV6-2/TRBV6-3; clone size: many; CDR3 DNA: TGTGCCAGCACTAGGGGCGGAGTAGACAATGAGCAGTTCTTC; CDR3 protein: CASTRGGVDNEQFF
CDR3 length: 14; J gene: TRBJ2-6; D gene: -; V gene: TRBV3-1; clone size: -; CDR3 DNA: TGTGTCAGCAGCCGAAGCTCTGGGGCCAACGTCCTGACTTTC; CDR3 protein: CVSSRSSGANVLTF
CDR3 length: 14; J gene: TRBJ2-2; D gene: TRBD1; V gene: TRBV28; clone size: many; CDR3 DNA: TGTGCCAGCAGTTTGGGACAGGGTACCGGGGAGCTGTTTTTT; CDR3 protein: CASSLGQGTGELFF
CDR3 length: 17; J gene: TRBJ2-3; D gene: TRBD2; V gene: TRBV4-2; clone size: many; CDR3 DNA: TGTGCCAGCAGCCAAGGACCTCTAGCGGGGGGCACAGATACGCAGTATTTT; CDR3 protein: CASSQGPLAGGTDTQYF
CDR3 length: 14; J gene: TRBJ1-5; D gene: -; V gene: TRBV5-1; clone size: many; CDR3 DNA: TGCGCCAGCAGCTTGGTACCAGGCAATCAGCCCCAGCATTTT; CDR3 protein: CASSLVPGNQPQHF
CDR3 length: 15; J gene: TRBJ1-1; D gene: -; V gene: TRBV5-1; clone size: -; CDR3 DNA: TGCGCCAGCAGCTTGGTGCAGGACCCGAACACTGAAGCTTTCTTT; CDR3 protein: CASSLVQDPNTEAFF
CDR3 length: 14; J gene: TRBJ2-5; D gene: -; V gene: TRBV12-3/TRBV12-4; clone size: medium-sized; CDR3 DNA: TGTGCCAGCAGTTTATTGGGGGACAAAGAGACCCAGTACTTC; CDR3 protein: CASSLLGDKETQYF
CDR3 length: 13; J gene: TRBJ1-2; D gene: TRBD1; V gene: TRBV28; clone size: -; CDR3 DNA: TGTGCCAGCAGCCACAGGGGTCCCTATGGCTACACCTTC; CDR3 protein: CASSHRGPYGYTF
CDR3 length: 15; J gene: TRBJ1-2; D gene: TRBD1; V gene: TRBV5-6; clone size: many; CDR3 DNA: TGTGCCAGCAGGTCCCCGGGACAGGGGGCTTATGGCTACACCTTC; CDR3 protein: CASRSPGQGAYGYTF
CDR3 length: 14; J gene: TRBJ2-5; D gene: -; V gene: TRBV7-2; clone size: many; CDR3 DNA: TGTGCCAGCAGCTTAGAAGGTTTTACTTCGACCCAGTACTTC; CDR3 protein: CASSLEGFTSTQYF
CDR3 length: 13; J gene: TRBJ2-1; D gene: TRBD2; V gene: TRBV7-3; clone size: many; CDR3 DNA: TGTGCCAGCAGCCATAGCGGGGGTGATGAGCAGTTCTTC; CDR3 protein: CASSHSGGDEQFF
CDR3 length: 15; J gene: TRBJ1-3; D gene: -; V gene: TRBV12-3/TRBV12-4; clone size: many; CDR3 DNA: TGTGCCAGCAGTTTAGCAGGGGTCGGAGGTAACACCATATATTTT; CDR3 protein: CASSLAGVGGNTIYF
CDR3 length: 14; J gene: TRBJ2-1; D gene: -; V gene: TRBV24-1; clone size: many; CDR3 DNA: TGTGCCACCAGTTTTAGTGCTACTACGGGTGAGCAGTTCTTC; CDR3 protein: CATSFSATTGEQFF
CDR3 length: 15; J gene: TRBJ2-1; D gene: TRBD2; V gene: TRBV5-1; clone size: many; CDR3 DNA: TGCGCCAGCAGCTTGTTAGCGGGTGGAGACAATGAGCAGTTCTTC; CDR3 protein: CASSLLAGGDNEQFF
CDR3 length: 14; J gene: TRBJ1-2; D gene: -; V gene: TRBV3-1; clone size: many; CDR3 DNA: TGTGCCAGCAGCCAAAAAGGGGGGTACTATGGCTACACCTTC; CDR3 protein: CASSQKGGYYGYTF
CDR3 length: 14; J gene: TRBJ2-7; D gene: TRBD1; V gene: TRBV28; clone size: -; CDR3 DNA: TGTGCCAGCAGCTTTGGGACAGTCTACAACGAGCAGTACTTC; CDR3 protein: CASSFGTVYNEQYF
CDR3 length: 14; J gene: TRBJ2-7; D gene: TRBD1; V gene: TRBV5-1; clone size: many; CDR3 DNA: TGCGCCAGCAGCTCCGGGACAGGAGGACACGAGCAGTACTTC; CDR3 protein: CASSSGTGGHEQYF
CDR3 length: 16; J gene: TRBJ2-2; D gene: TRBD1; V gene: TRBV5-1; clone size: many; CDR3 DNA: TGCGCCAGCAGCATGAGACAGGGGGCGCGCACCGGGGAGCTGTTTTTT; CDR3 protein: CASSMRQGARTGELFF
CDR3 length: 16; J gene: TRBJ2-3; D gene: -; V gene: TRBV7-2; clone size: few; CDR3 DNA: TGTGCCAGCAGCGAACGGCCACAGGGAGTCACAGATACGCAGTATTTT; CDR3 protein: CASSERPQGVTDTQYF
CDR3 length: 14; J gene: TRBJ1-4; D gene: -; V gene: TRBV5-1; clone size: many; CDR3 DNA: TGCGCCAGCAGCTTGGAAGGGGTAAATGAAAAACTGTTTTTT; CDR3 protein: CASSLEGVNEKLFF
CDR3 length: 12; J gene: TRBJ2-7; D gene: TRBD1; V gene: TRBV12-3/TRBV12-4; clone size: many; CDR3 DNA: TGTGCCAGCAGCCGGGACAGGTACGAGCAGTACTTC; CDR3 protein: CASSRDRYEQYF
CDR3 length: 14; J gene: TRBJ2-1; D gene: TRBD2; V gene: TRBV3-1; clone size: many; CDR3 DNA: TGTGCCAGCAGCCTGCCCGGGGGGGCATTTGAGCAGTTCTTC; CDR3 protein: CASSLPGGAFEQFF